This T cell receptor (beta chain) was observed in a study of Tregs in tolerant kidney transplant recipients. The wider study: A roughly three-day belatacept mixed lymphocyte reaction, sometimes plus 5-day graft donor restimulation, preceded CD4+CD25+CD127- sorting. Sorting used antibodies to exclude donor cells.

A remark on this clone: The antigen remains unidentified.

Here immunoSEQ multiplex PCR was the method, and the copy in TCRdb shows in-frame clones only, minus some. The sample carries 15,000 to 20,000 clones, 50% to 70% recorded once. V was cut by 6 bases and J by 0 bases, with 11 bases left in between. Germline lookup yields CDR1 MGHRA and CDR2 YSYEKL. The CDR3 has 15 amino acids. The V gene is TRBV4-1, the J gene TRBJ2-2; TRBD2 is a possible D gene (5 bases). This TCR was sampled from a human donor in good health. Material: Tregs from blood cultured with allogeneic cells. The CDR3 loop reads CASRGKGANTGELFF. The CDR3 DNA sequence: TGCGCCAGCAGAGGGAAGGGAGCGAACACCGGGGAGCTGTTTTTT.